Detailed here is one T cell receptor beta chain. This receptor's antigen is unknown. A clone one base away is much larger, so this may be a read error. The CDR1 and CDR2 encoded by the germline V gene (reference sequence) are LGHDT and YNNKEL. From cysteine to phenylalanine, the CDR3 is 14 amino acids long. Left in the record is the CDR3 DNA by itself, 42 bases read in frame from the first base. The data originate from a study of T cells in Graves' hyperthyroidism and ophthalmopathy (dated by TCRdb to the late 2010s). Background for the entire study: Peripheral blood was sampled at the time of initial diagnosis, prior to any treatment. TCR V-J signatures able to tell the groups apart were searched for in a discovery cohort of approximately 95 patients, of whom more than 40 had Graves' ophthalmopathy and roughly 57 had stable Graves' hyperthyroidism. Whether ophthalmopathy could be predicted prospectively was tested in an independent validation cohort made up of under 20 hyperthyroidism patients plus 17 patients who later progressed to ophthalmopathy. The approximately 95 discovery patients were divided at random into training and test sets in a 7:3 ratio. In addition, the study compared T-cell repertoires in thyroid tissue and in blood from six Graves' hyperthyroidism patients. Following sampling, methimazole starting at 30 mg daily was given to hyperthyroidism patients, and high-dose intravenous methylprednisolone was given to ophthalmopathy patients. TCR Vbeta CDR3 sequencing of 120 to 150 peripheral blood samples (roughly 43 ophthalmopathy, roughly 74 hyperthyroidism and around 17 progressor patients) is reported in the paper. Results and caveats for the whole study, not just this receptor: Most expanded thyroid clonotypes (frequency above 0.001) were also found in blood, which suggests that blood repertoires may mirror thyroid immune responses. A model built on a 13 V-J signature distinguished ophthalmopathy from stable hyperthyroidism, reaching 87.88% sensitivity and about 81% specificity in cross-validation and 80%/75% in testing. During validation, the model predicted progression to ophthalmopathy a median of roughly 7.1 months ahead of onset, with around 65% sensitivity and roughly 72% specificity. Sample size was not statistically predetermined, and blinding of investigators to group allocation was not performed.

Stable Graves' hyperthyroidism was defined as the absence of progression to ophthalmopathy over 18 months of follow-up. Hyperthyroidism patients were newly diagnosed, with disease duration under 2 months, and aged 18 to 65 years. Exclusion was applied to patients with uncontrolled infections, other autoimmune diseases, pregnancy or lactation. Clinical symptoms, serum thyroxine and TRAb, thyroid ultrasound, and orbital computed tomography formed the basis for the diagnoses. PBMCs were separated from approximately 9.9 ml of fresh peripheral blood using Ficoll-Paque density gradient centrifugation. Trizol reagent was used to extract total RNA, and RNA quality was then checked on an Agilent 2100 Bioanalyzer. TCR beta CDR3 regions were amplified from RNA transcripts. The TCR CDR3 was subjected to a first round of RT-PCR using the HTBI primer set and the Qiagen OneStep RT-PCR kit. A second multiplex PCR round built the libraries, followed by size selection and purification. Sequencing of the libraries was done on an Illumina HiSeq2000 using paired-end 100 bp reads. Concerning the study's data processing: SOAPnuke was used to process the raw data, throwing out any read that contained adapters or uncalled bases, had a mean Phred below 15, or lacked an exact constant-primer or identifier match. High-quality paired reads were merged using COPE v1.2.5, and each unique nucleotide sequence was defined as a clonotype. MiTCR v1.1 was used to align clonotypes to the IMGT TRBV, TRBD and TRBJ reference segments. The analysis included only V-J combinations with a frequency above 0.0001, which together covered 99% to 99.2% of the repertoires. The TCS score was defined as the ratio of F50 (clonal expansion) to E x V (chaos), calculated using BLOSUM62-based TCRdist between CDR3 peptides within each V-J. Welch's t-statistics and random forest reduced fewer than 550 V-J features to 13, which were used in a naive Bayes classifier (R e1071). TCRdb trimmed public reads at Q25 via fastp, called clones via MiXCR and kept in-frame beta chains. Rows matching on CDR3 protein sequence are summarized as one entry with the most common DNA and genes. These V and J calls derive from TCRdb rather than the authors' analysis. Recorded for this sample are approximately 400,000 distinct CDR3 sequences; approximately 14% of them occurred a single time. The top ten hold roughly 15% of the sample.

This chain joins TRBV3-1 to TRBJ1-6, with 11 central nucleotides matching TRBD1. This receptor was identified in a woman aged 18-35 years with Graves' hyperthyroidism. The specimen was blood. The sequenced DNA: TGTGTCAGCAGCGCGGACAGGGGGCCTTCACCCCTCCACTTT. Its product reads: CVSSADRGPSPLHF.